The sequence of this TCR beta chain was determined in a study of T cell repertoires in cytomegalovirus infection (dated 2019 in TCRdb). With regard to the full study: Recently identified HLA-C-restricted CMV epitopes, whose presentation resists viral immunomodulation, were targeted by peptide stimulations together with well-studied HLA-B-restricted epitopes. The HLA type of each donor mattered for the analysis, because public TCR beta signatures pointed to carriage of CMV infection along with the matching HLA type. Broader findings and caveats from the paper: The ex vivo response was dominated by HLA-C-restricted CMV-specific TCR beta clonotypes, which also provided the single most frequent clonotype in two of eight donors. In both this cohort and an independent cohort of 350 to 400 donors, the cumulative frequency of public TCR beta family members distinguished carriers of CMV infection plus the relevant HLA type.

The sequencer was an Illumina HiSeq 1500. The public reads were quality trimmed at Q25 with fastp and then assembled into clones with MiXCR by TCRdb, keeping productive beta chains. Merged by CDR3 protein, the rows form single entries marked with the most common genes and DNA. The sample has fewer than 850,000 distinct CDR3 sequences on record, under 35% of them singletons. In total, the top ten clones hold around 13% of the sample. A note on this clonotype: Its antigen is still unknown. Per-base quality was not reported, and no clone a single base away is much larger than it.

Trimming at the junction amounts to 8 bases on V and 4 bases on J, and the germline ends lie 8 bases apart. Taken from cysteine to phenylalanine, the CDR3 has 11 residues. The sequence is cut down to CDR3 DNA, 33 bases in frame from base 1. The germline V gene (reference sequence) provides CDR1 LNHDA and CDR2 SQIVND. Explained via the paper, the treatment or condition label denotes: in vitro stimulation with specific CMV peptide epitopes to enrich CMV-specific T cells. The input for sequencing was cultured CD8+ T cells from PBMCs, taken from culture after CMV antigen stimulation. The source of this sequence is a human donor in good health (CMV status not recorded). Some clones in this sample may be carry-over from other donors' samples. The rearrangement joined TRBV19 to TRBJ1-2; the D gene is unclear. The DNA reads TGTGCCAGTTGGACGGGCTATGGCTACACCTTC. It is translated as CASWTGYGYTF.